Following are 21 T cell receptor beta chains from one sample sequenced in a study of CD8 T cell repertoires and HIV-1 epitope variants. No antigens are known for them. Here immunoSEQ multiplex PCR was the method, and the copy in TCRdb shows in-frame clones only, minus some. The sample records roughly 4,900 clones, around 69% being singletons. Sequencing input: cultured CD8+ T cells derived from PBMCs. These receptors were obtained from a male donor with HIV.

This chain joins TRBV4-3 and TRBJ2-3; TRBD2 aligns across 8 bases. Germline V gene sequence: CDR1 LGHNA, CDR2 YSLEER. The V gene end was trimmed by 4 bases and the J gene end by 0 bases; junction bases not matched to a gene: 6. The CDR3 loop spans 16 amino acids. Written as DNA, the CDR3 is TGCGCCAGCAGCCTTGGGGCGGGGGGAAGCACAGATACGCAGTATTTT. Its protein is CASSLGAGGSTDTQYF.

The chain links TRBV19 to TRBJ2-2; the D gene is possibly TRBD2 (5 bases). V gave up 3 bases and J gave up 0 bases, with 11 bases separating them. The CDR3 consists of 16 residues. Germline CDR1 and CDR2: LNHDA and SQIVND (reference sequence). CDR3 loop: CASSIAGGTNTGELFF. CDR3 DNA sequence: TGTGCCAGTAGTATCGCGGGCGGCACGAACACCGGGGAGCTGTTTTTT.

The chain uses TRBV10-1 and TRBJ1-2; perhaps TRBD1 as D (6 bases). The CDR3 is 17 residues long. Germline-derived CDR1 and CDR2 are WNHNN and SYGVQD (reference sequence). Between the trimmed V and J ends, which lost 4 bases and 6 bases, there was a span of 24 bases. The CDR3: CASSAFSLRGVTDGYTF. Written as DNA, the CDR3 is TGCGCCAGCAGTGCTTTCAGTCTTAGGGGGGTGACGGATGGCTACACCTTC.

This clone was detected a few times. The chain has TRBV4-1 and TRBJ1-6; D is possibly TRBD1 (5 bases). This CDR3 is 13 amino acids long. Per germline, CDR1 MGHRA and CDR2 YSYEKL. Trimming removed 3 bases at V and 13 bases at J, with 13 bases between. The CDR3 region is CASSQALGVPLHF. The DNA of the CDR3 is TGCGCCAGCAGCCAGGCCCTAGGGGTGCCCCTCCACTTT.

V and J are TRBV19 and TRBJ2-5; possibly TRBD2 for D (5 bases). V lost 3 bases and J lost 5, with 10 bases in between. The CDR3 length is 13 residues. The germline CDR1 and CDR2 sequences are LNHDA and SQIVND (reference sequence). The CDR3 sequence is CASSIGRGETQYF. CDR3 nucleotides: TGTGCCAGTAGTATTGGCAGAGGGGAGACCCAGTACTTC.

The CDR3 is CASSLSDRGEREQYF. The CDR3 nucleotides are TGCGCCAGCAGCCTATCCGACAGGGGGGAACGCGAGCAGTACTTC. V and J are TRBV4-3 and TRBJ2-7, with 9 positions matching TRBD1. With V trimmed by 4 bases and J by 6 bases, 10 bases remained unmatched. CDR3 size: 15 residues. Germline V gene lookup returns CDR1 LGHNA and CDR2 YSLEER.

The chain joins TRBV6-1 to TRBJ1-4; no reliable D call. The CDR3 contains 13 residues. Trimming left V 2 bases short and J 6 bases short, with 7 bases between. In germline, CDR1 is MNHNS, CDR2 SASEGT. CDR3 bases: TGTGCCAGCAGTGAAATTCGGCATGAAAAACTGTTTTTT. It specifies CASSEIRHEKLFF.

The V call is TRBV28, the J call TRBJ2-3; D is uncertain. Per the germline V gene, CDR1 is MDHEN and CDR2 is SYDVKM. The CDR3 has 16 amino acids. Trimming took off 3 bases at V and 2 bases at J, with 15 bases between the two ends. The DNA of the CDR3 is TGTGCCAGCAGTTTTACAGAGACCACCGACACAGATACGCAGTATTTT. Translated, it gives CASSFTETTDTDTQYF.

The chain has TRBV7-2 and TRBJ2-2, with D uncertain. V dropped 4 bases and J dropped 4 bases, with 16 bases sitting between them. This CDR3 comprises 16 residues. CDR1 and CDR2 (germline): SGHTA, FQGNSA. CDR3 amino acids: CASSSTLGSSTGELFF. The CDR3 DNA reads as TGTGCCAGCAGCTCGACCCTGGGCTCGTCCACCGGGGAGCTGTTTTTT.

V and J are TRBV28 and TRBJ2-7, with no clear D. The CDR3 consists of 12 residues. Germline CDR1 and CDR2: MDHEN and SYDVKM. V was shortened by 2 bases and J by 3 bases, with 5 bases between the two germline ends. Here the CDR3 DNA reads TGTGCCAGCAGTTTAGACGACTACGAGCAGTACTTC. Translating gives CASSLDDYEQYF.

About this clone: The sample holds other DNA sequences that translate to the same CDR3. The chain employs TRBV5-4 and TRBJ2-1; D possibly corresponds to TRBD2 (7 bases). This CDR3 is built from 15 residues. Germline CDR1 and CDR2: SGHNT and YYREEE (reference sequence). V lost 2 bases, J lost 4 bases, and 13 bases lay in between. CDR3 sequence reads: CASSFWGGGYNEQFF. CDR3 bases: TGTGCCAGCAGCTTTTGGGGAGGGGGTTACAATGAGCAGTTCTTC.

The chain combines TRBV5-1 with TRBJ1-1, with D unclear. The V end lost 3 bases, the J end lost 1 base, and 7 bases lay between the germline ends. CDR3 size: 13 residues. Germline V gene lookup returns CDR1 SGHRS and CDR2 YFSETQ. This CDR3 is CASSSTGNTEAFF. The DNA for the CDR3 is TGCGCCAGCAGCTCCACTGGGAACACTGAAGCTTTCTTT.

This clone has only a few counts. The rearrangement links TRBV4-1 to TRBJ1-1; no firm D call. This CDR3 spans 13 amino acids. With 4 bases removed from V and 0 bases from J, the gap between germline ends came to 6 bases. Germline CDR1 MGHRA, CDR2 YSYEKL. The CDR3 reads CASSPSLNTEAFF. CDR3 nucleotide sequence: TGCGCCAGCAGCCCTAGTCTGAACACTGAAGCTTTCTTT.

The V call is TRBV10-3, the J call TRBJ2-2, with D perhaps matching TRBD2 (6 bases). Trimming took 4 bases from V and 1 from J, leaving 10 bases between them. This CDR3 contains 15 residues. From germline, CDR1 is ENHRY and CDR2 SYGVKD. The CDR3 DNA reads TGTGCCATCAGTGGCCTCGGGGGGAACACCGGGGAGCTGTTTTTT. It yields the protein CAISGLGGNTGELFF.

The rearrangement joins TRBV19 to TRBJ2-6; D tentatively reads TRBD1 or TRBD2 (5 bases each). The CDR3 consists of 18 residues. Trimming cost V 7 bases and J 2 bases, with 21 bases left between them. From germline, CDR1 is LNHDA and CDR2 SQIVND (reference sequence). The CDR3 is CASTHRRDGFAGANVLTF. The CDR3 nucleotides are TGTGCCAGTACCCACCGCCGGGACGGTTTCGCTGGGGCCAACGTCCTGACTTTC.

The chain combines TRBV9 with TRBJ2-2; D remains ambiguous. CDR3 length equals 15 residues. V lost 0 bases and J 5 bases, leaving 11 bases between the germline ends. The germline CDR1 and CDR2 sequences are SGDLS and YYNGEE. The CDR3 spells CASSVVGLPTGELFF. DNA for the CDR3: TGTGCCAGCAGCGTAGTGGGGTTGCCAACCGGGGAGCTGTTTTTT. Full variable domain (missing parts from reference TRBV9 and TRBJ2-2): DSGVTQTPKHLITATGQRVTLRCSPRSGDLSVYWYQQSLDQGLQFLIQYYNGEERAKGNILERFSAQQFPDLHSELNLSSLELGDSALYFCASSVVGLPTGELFFGEGSRLTVL.

This chain connects TRBV30 to TRBJ2-3; no reliable D call. Trimming cost V 3 bases and J 6 bases, with 7 bases left between them. Germline V CDR1 and CDR2: GTSNPN, SVGIG (reference sequence). The CDR3 runs 11 residues. In DNA form, the CDR3 reads TGTGCCTGGAGCGAGGAGGATACGCAGTATTTT. Translating it yields CAWSEEDTQYF.

The chain employs TRBV5-5 and TRBJ1-1; no firm D call. Germline V gene data show CDR1 as SGHKS and CDR2 as YYEKEE (reference sequence). Trimming removed 3 bases at V and 2 bases at J, with 14 bases between. The length of the CDR3 is 15 residues. In DNA form, the CDR3 reads TGTGCCAGCAGCTCTCTATCACAAGTAAACACTGAAGCTTTCTTT. Translating it yields CASSSLSQVNTEAFF.

The V gene is TRBV15, the J gene TRBJ2-1, with TRBD1 matching 8 bases. Germline V gene lookup returns CDR1 LNHNV and CDR2 YYDKDF (reference sequence). The junction had 14 bases not matched to a gene; V was cut back by 8 bases and J by 5 bases. CDR3 length: 16 amino acids. The CDR3, as DNA: TGTGCCACCGGCATTACGACAGGGGTTGTGGACAATGAGCAGTTCTTC. Translating gives CATGITTGVVDNEQFF. The variable domain in full, completed from reference TRBV15 and TRBJ2-1, reads DAMVIQNPRYQVTQFGKPVTLSCSQTLNHNVMYWYQQKSSQAPKLLFHYYDKDFNNEADTPDNFQSRRPNTSFCFLDIRSPGLGDTAMYLCATGITTGVVDNEQFFGPGTRLTVL.

The rearrangement joins TRBV27 to TRBJ2-5, with D possibly TRBD2 on 5 matching bases. Trimming pared 6 bases from V and 2 bases from J, leaving 16 bases between. This CDR3 spans 15 amino acids. Looked up from germline, CDR1 is MNHEY and CDR2 is SMNVEV (reference sequence). The DNA for the CDR3 is TGTGCCAGCAGCTCCGCCGGGATAGATCAAGAGACCCAGTACTTC. It specifies CASSSAGIDQETQYF.

The chain recombines TRBV4-3 with TRBJ1-1; D may be TRBD1 (6 bases). Germline-derived CDR1 and CDR2 are LGHNA and YSLEER. V was cut by 0 bases and J by 0 bases, with 20 bases left in between. There are 19 residues in the CDR3. CDR3 residues: CASSQDATGARSVNTEAFF. CDR3 coding DNA: TGCGCCAGCAGCCAAGATGCGACGGGGGCTCGCTCAGTGAACACTGAAGCTTTCTTT.